This paragraph reports one T cell receptor (beta chain). Compared with germline, one end of the junction differs, possibly owing to a read error. A modified ARM-PCR protocol with three rounds of nested PCR amplified TCRbeta. TCRdb reanalysed the multiplex PCR reads using MiXCR and keeps one entry per CDR3 protein. The sample holds about 76,000 distinct CDR3 sequences, under 70% seen once. The source of the sample is a study of tumor and adjacent non-tumor tissue in lung cancer. The template was RNA from unsorted bulk tissue. The length of the CDR3 is 17 residues. Looked up from germline, CDR1 is SGHVS and CDR2 is FQNEAQ.

Input material: lung tumor tissue. The chain has TRBV7-8 and TRBJ1-5; D remains unclear. This sequence originates from a woman in her seventies with non-small cell lung cancer. CDR3: CASSLALSTELNQSQHF. The CDR3 coding sequence is TGTGCCAGCAGCTTAGCGCTCTCGACGGAGCTCAATCAGTCCCAGCACTTT.